These 11 T cell receptor beta chains were all obtained from the same sample, sequenced in a study of T cells after yellow fever vaccination. TCRdb reprocessed the 5' RACE reads with MiXCR, giving one entry per CDR3 protein. The sample yields about 58,000 distinct CDR3 sequences, more than 5.5% seen once. The specimen was CD8+ T cells sorted from PBMCs, collected on the day of the first yellow fever vaccination. These receptor sequences come from a man aged 18 to 30 who received the YFV17D yellow fever vaccine.

This clonotype was counted only a few times. This sequence joins TRBV5-1 and TRBJ1-1; TRBD1 agrees at 12 bases. The CDR3 is 17 residues long. Germline V gene data show CDR1 as SGHRS and CDR2 as YFSETQ. V was pared by 4 bases and J by 0 bases, with 7 bases of the junction left unmatched. CDR3: CASSRAGTGGVNTEAFF. The CDR3 nucleotides read TGCGCCAGCAGCAGAGCCGGGACAGGGGGCGTGAACACTGAAGCTTTCTTT.

This clonotype was observed many times. The chain employs TRBV7-9 and TRBJ2-5, with TRBD1 as a possible D gene (6 bases). The CDR3 has 13 residues. Germline values: CDR1 SEHNR, CDR2 FQNEAQ (reference sequence). Trimming cost V 5 bases and J 9 bases, with 16 bases left between them. CDR3 residues: CASSTRQGFAQYF. The CDR3 DNA sequence: TGTGCCAGCAGCACCCGTCAGGGGTTCGCCCAGTACTTC. Full variable domain (remainder filled in from reference TRBV7-9 and TRBJ2-5): DTGVSQNPRHKITKRGQNVTFRCDPISEHNRLYWYRQTLGQGPEFLTYFQNEAQLEKSRLLSDRFSAERPKGSFSTLEIQRTEQGDSAMYLCASSTRQGFAQYFGPGTRLLVL.

This chain connects TRBV5-6 to TRBJ2-6; D gene ambiguous. The CDR3 runs to 18 residues. V was cut by 0 bases and J by 0 bases, with 13 bases left in between. CDR1 and CDR2 (germline): SGHDT, YYEEEE. CDR3 region: CASSLGTVLVSGANVLTF. The DNA of the CDR3 is TGTGCCAGCAGCTTGGGTACAGTCTTGGTCTCTGGGGCCAACGTCCTGACTTTC.

J is TRBJ2-1 and V is TRBV11-2; D tentatively reads TRBD1 or TRBD2 (5 bases each). V lost 5 bases and J 10 bases, leaving 9 bases between the germline ends. Per the germline V gene, CDR1 is SGHAT and CDR2 is FQNNGV. The CDR3 length is 11 residues. The CDR3 nucleotides read TGTGCCAGCAGCCCGGGGCTGGAGCAGTTCTTC. Translated: CASSPGLEQFF.

This clonotype was seen repeatedly, ten times or more. The rearrangement joins TRBV4-1 to TRBJ2-7; D is ambiguous. Per germline, CDR1 MGHRA and CDR2 YSYEKL. CDR3 length: 14 amino acids. Trimming took 0 bases from V and 1 from J, leaving 7 bases between them. The CDR3 DNA sequence: TGCGCCAGCAGCCAAGACAGGTCATCCTACGAGCAGTACTTC. It yields the protein CASSQDRSSYEQYF.

The rearrangement uses TRBV9 and TRBJ2-3; 10 bases align to TRBD2. There are 15 residues in the CDR3. In germline, CDR1 is SGDLS, CDR2 YYNGEE. V lost 4 bases, J lost 4 bases, and 6 bases stayed unmatched. The CDR3 DNA reads TGTGCCAGCAGCTATAGCGGGGGGACTGCAGATACGCAGTATTTT. As protein: CASSYSGGTADTQYF.

This clonotype occurred many times. V is TRBV4-3 and J is TRBJ1-1; D unresolved. The CDR3 covers 15 residues. V was cut by 3 bases and J by 4 bases, with 15 bases left in between. CDR1 and CDR2 from the germline V gene are LGHNA and YSLEER. For the CDR3, the DNA is TGCGCCAGCAGCCAGACCGCGGTCGATGGCACTGAAGCTTTCTTT. Translating gives CASSQTAVDGTEAFF.

This clonotype was recorded many times. The genes are TRBV7-6 and TRBJ2-1; a possible D gene is TRBD2 (6 bases). CDR1 is SGHVS and CDR2 is FNYEAQ in the germline V gene. Trimming shortened V by 4 bases and J by 8 bases, and 15 bases separated the two germline ends. The CDR3 has 14 amino acids. CDR3 loop: CASSSRLEGDEQFF. The CDR3 nucleotides read TGTGCCAGCAGCTCTCGACTAGAAGGCGATGAGCAGTTCTTC.

This clonotype has ten or more counts. V and J are TRBV10-3 and TRBJ2-2, with D unclear. The V and J ends lost 4 bases and 6 bases respectively, with 15 bases between them. Germline CDR1 is ENHRY and CDR2 is SYGVKD. The CDR3 loop spans 15 amino acids. CDR3 residues: CAISGENWIPGELFF. The CDR3 DNA sequence: TGTGCCATCAGTGGAGAGAACTGGATCCCCGGGGAGCTGTTTTTT.

This clonotype has at least ten counts. The chain recombines TRBV25-1 with TRBJ2-7; 8 positions agree with TRBD1. CDR3 length: 12 amino acids. V was clipped by 6 bases and J by 3 bases; unmatched bases: 1. CDR1 and CDR2 from the germline V gene are MGHDK and SYGVNS. CDR3 bases: TGTGCCAGCAGGGGACAGGACTACGAGCAGTACTTC. Translating gives CASRGQDYEQYF.

Ten or more counts support this clonotype. The chain has TRBV5-1 and TRBJ2-5; D gene ambiguous. Trimming stripped 0 bases from V and 2 bases from J, with 8 bases between. The CDR3 is made up of 14 amino acids. Germline CDR1 is SGHRS and CDR2 is YFSETQ. The CDR3 here is CASSLGLGQETQYF. The CDR3 DNA sequence: TGCGCCAGCAGCTTGGGACTGGGGCAAGAGACCCAGTACTTC.